What follows are 28 T cell receptor beta chains derived from one specimen sequenced in a study of blood T cell repertoires in COVID-19. The table came from immunoSEQ multiplex PCR; TCRdb's copy has only in-frame clones and leaves some out. The sample lists over 100,000 clones, around 83% occurring once. Sequences were obtained from peripheral blood. All receptors come from a middle-aged man with acute or convalescent COVID-19.

V usage is TRBV30 and J usage is TRBJ2-1; perhaps TRBD1 as D (6 bases). V was shortened by 5 bases and J by 5 bases, with 13 bases between the two germline ends. In germline, CDR1 is GTSNPN, CDR2 SVGIG (reference sequence). CDR3 length: 13 residues. The CDR3 DNA sequence: TGTGCCTGGGGGAAGGGGGTACACAATGAGCAGTTCTTC. This sequence encodes CAWGKGVHNEQFF.

The V call is TRBV28, the J call TRBJ1-5; no reliable D call. V gave up 7 bases and J gave up 4 bases, with 20 bases separating them. Per the germline V gene, CDR1 is MDHEN and CDR2 is SYDVKM. The CDR3 totals 16 residues. The CDR3 DNA is TGTGCCAGCACCCTCCTCACGGGAGAGGGTAATCAGCCCCAGCATTTT. Translation gives CASTLLTGEGNQPQHF.

The rearrangement links TRBV6-1 to TRBJ1-5; maybe TRBD1 (6 bases). CDR1 MNHNS and CDR2 SASEGT come from the germline V gene. V was trimmed by 1 base and J by 5 bases, leaving 9 bases between them. The CDR3 sequence is 14 residues long. CDR3 residues: CASSEDRADQPQHF. The CDR3 DNA is TGTGCCAGCAGTGAAGACAGGGCGGATCAGCCCCAGCATTTT.

This chain joins TRBV7-9 and TRBJ2-1; D gene ambiguous. CDR3 length: 13 amino acids. Germline V gene data show CDR1 as SEHNR and CDR2 as FQNEAQ (reference sequence). V gave up 5 bases and J gave up 12 bases, with 17 bases separating them. The CDR3 sequence: CASSPGGGYGQFF. In DNA, the CDR3 is TGTGCCAGCAGCCCGGGTGGTGGCTACGGGCAGTTCTTC.

This chain connects TRBV19 to TRBJ2-1, with 7 bases that match TRBD2. The CDR3 length is 16 residues. The trim removed 5 bases at V and 5 bases at J, leaving 12 bases unmatched. Germline assignment: CDR1 LNHDA and CDR2 SQIVND (reference sequence). The CDR3 bases are TGTGCCAGTAGTTCTCAATCCGGGACTACTCACAATGAGCAGTTCTTC. Protein: CASSSQSGTTHNEQFF.

DNA for the CDR3: TGTGCCAGCAGCTTTTCCAGGGACTCCTACGAGCAGTACTTC. This sequence encodes CASSFSRDSYEQYF. V and J are TRBV7-2 and TRBJ2-7, with D tentatively TRBD1 (5 bases). Per the germline V gene, CDR1 is SGHTA and CDR2 is FQGNSA. The CDR3 totals 14 residues. The V gene lost 3 bases and the J gene lost 0 bases, with 9 bases spanning the gap.

This sequence joins TRBV15 and TRBJ1-2, with unresolved D. The germline CDR1 and CDR2 sequences are LNHNV and YYDKDF (reference sequence). This CDR3 is built from 16 residues. Trimming removed 0 bases at V and 2 bases at J, with 13 bases between. CDR3 residues: CATSRDRGNPNYGYTF. The CDR3 DNA follows: TGTGCCACCAGCAGAGATCGTGGCAATCCGAACTATGGCTACACCTTC.

V is TRBV30 and J is TRBJ1-1, with 7 bases that match TRBD1. V dropped 5 bases and J dropped 0; count of bases not matched to a gene: 6. The CDR3 covers 14 residues. Germline loops: CDR1 GTSNPN, CDR2 SVGIG (reference sequence). The DNA of the CDR3 is TGTGCCTGGGAAAAGACAGGGTTGAACACTGAAGCTTTCTTT. Translating gives CAWEKTGLNTEAFF. The full variable domain, with the rest looked up from reference TRBV30 and TRBJ1-1, is SQTIHQWPATLVQPVGSPLSLECTVEGTSNPNLYWYRQAAGRGLQLLFYSVGIGQISSEVPQNLSASRPQDRQFILSSKKLLLSDSGFYLCAWEKTGLNTEAFFGQGTRLTVV.

This CDR3 is CASSRGGATDTQYF. In DNA form, the CDR3 reads TGTGCCAGCAGTAGGGGGGGGGCCACAGATACGCAGTATTTT. The rearrangement uses TRBV6-4 and TRBJ2-3, with D possibly matching TRBD2 (7 bases). The germline CDR1 and CDR2 sequences are MRHNA and SNTAGT. This CDR3 is 14 amino acids long. Between the trimmed V and J ends, which lost 5 bases and 2 bases, there was a span of 11 bases.

With regard to this clone: Different DNA sequences within this sample yield the same CDR3. The gene calls are TRBV11-2 and TRBJ2-3; 12 nucleotides line up with TRBD2. The junction had 2 bases not matched to a gene; V was cut back by 4 bases and J by 0 bases. The CDR3 is 16 residues long. Germline CDR1 SGHAT, CDR2 FQNNGV. The CDR3 region is CASSSLAGGSTDTQYF. CDR3 bases: TGTGCCAGCAGCTCCCTAGCGGGGGGGAGCACAGATACGCAGTATTTT.

The chain links TRBV11-3 to TRBJ2-5; unclear D gene. V was cut by 5 bases and J by 10 bases, with 17 bases left in between. This CDR3 has 13 residues. Germline V CDR1 and CDR2: SGHNT, YENEEA. The DNA for the CDR3 is TGTGCCAGCAGCCCCAGCCGTAGCCCCGACCAGTACTTC. This translates into CASSPSRSPDQYF.

The genes are TRBV4-1 and TRBJ1-1; no clear D gene. The V gene's germline CDR1 is MGHRA and CDR2 YSYEKL. Between the trimmed V and J ends, which lost 2 bases and 5 bases, there was a span of 18 bases. The CDR3 spans 16 residues. The CDR3 sequence is CASSQLRGGRETEAFF. The CDR3 DNA reads TGCGCCAGCAGCCAACTCCGGGGAGGGAGGGAAACTGAAGCTTTCTTT.

The chain carries TRBV4-2 and TRBJ2-1, with 8 bases identical to TRBD2. Trimming cost V 4 bases and J 7 bases; bases outside gene matches: 9. The CDR3 is 15 residues long. Germline CDR1 reads LGHNA; CDR2 reads YNFKEQ. CDR3 amino acids: CASSPTGLDSNEQFF. CDR3 nucleotide sequence: TGTGCCAGCAGCCCAACGGGACTAGACTCAAATGAGCAGTTCTTC.

The V and J genes are TRBV6-1 and TRBJ2-1; D is possibly TRBD2 (7 bases). Germline CDR1 and CDR2: MNHNS and SASEGT. The V and J ends lost 2 bases and 2 bases respectively, with 13 bases between them. CDR3 length equals 16 residues. This chain's CDR3 is CASSESAGAPYNEQFF. The CDR3 coding sequence is TGTGCCAGCAGTGAATCTGCGGGGGCCCCCTACAATGAGCAGTTCTTC.

The chain uses TRBV6-5 and TRBJ2-1; TRBD2 agrees at 12 bases. Germline loops: CDR1 MNHEY, CDR2 SVGAGI. The CDR3 consists of 13 residues. Germline trimming cut 8 bases from V and 8 bases from J; bases unmatched to any gene: 4. The CDR3 loop reads CASGRLAGDEQFF. The CDR3 coding sequence is TGTGCCAGCGGACGACTAGCGGGAGATGAGCAGTTCTTC.

This chain uses TRBV7-9 with TRBJ1-4, with a possible D match to TRBD1 (6 bases). CDR3 length equals 14 residues. Germline CDR1 is SEHNR and CDR2 is FQNEAQ (reference sequence). V was pared by 3 bases and J by 8 bases, with 13 bases between. As DNA, the CDR3 is TGTGCCAGCAGCTTCGGGAACAGGGTCGAAAAACTGTTTTTT. Encoded protein: CASSFGNRVEKLFF.

This rearrangement joins TRBV5-4 to TRBJ1-6, with 10 bases identical to TRBD1. Per germline, CDR1 SGHNT and CDR2 YYREEE (reference sequence). This CDR3 spans 13 amino acids. V dropped 4 bases and J dropped 10; count of bases not matched to a gene: 2. CDR3 nucleotide sequence: TGTGCCAGCAGCACGACAGGGGGCTCACCCCTCCACTTT. Translating gives CASSTTGGSPLHF.

This clone was seen only a few times. CDR3 protein: CASRLGASDGYTF. The CDR3 nucleotides are TGTGCCAGTCGATTGGGGGCGAGCGATGGCTACACCTTC. The chain has TRBV2 and TRBJ1-2, with D maybe TRBD1 (6 bases). The CDR3 is 13 amino acids. Trimming took off 9 bases at V and 6 bases at J, with 17 bases between the two ends. Germline loops: CDR1 SNHLY, CDR2 FYNNEI.

The chain recombines TRBV3-1 (or the pseudogene TRBV3-2) with TRBJ2-1; D perhaps matches TRBD2 (6 bases). This CDR3 has 14 residues. V was trimmed by 1 base and J by 4 bases, leaving 8 bases between them. Germline V gene sequence: CDR1 LGHDT, CDR2 YNNKEL (reference sequence). The CDR3 is CASSQGLGYNEQFF. The CDR3 DNA is TGTGCCAGCAGCCAAGGACTAGGATACAATGAGCAGTTCTTC.

The chain is built from TRBV15 and TRBJ2-4, with D tentatively TRBD2 (5 bases). The CDR3 spans 19 residues. The V gene's germline CDR1 is LNHNV and CDR2 YYDKDF (reference sequence). Trimming took off 0 bases at V and 0 bases at J, with 18 bases between the two ends. The CDR3 region has the DNA TGTGCCACCAGCAGAGATCGGGGAAGGGTAGTCTTAGCCAAAAACATTCAGTACTTC. Residues: CATSRDRGRVVLAKNIQYF.

The rearrangement links TRBV27 to TRBJ1-2; the match to TRBD1 covers 8 bases. This CDR3 has 15 amino acids. The J segment lost 2 bases and the V segment lost 4 bases, leaving 6 bases of the junction unmatched. The germline V gene has CDR1 MNHEY and CDR2 SMNVEV (reference sequence). The CDR3 nucleotides read TGTGCCAGCAGTTCACAGGGGGTCCCAAACTATGGCTACACCTTC. Encoded protein: CASSSQGVPNYGYTF.

V and J are TRBV2 and TRBJ2-7; D is perhaps TRBD2 (7 bases). The CDR3 is made up of 14 amino acids. CDR1 and CDR2 from the germline V gene are SNHLY and FYNNEI. V lost 6 bases to trimming and J lost 1 base, with 13 bases between them. CDR3 sequence: CASRKEGGSYEQYF. The CDR3 DNA follows: TGTGCCAGCAGGAAGGAGGGGGGGTCCTACGAGCAGTACTTC.

J is TRBJ1-5 and V is TRBV6-5; 10 bases map to TRBD1. The germline V gene encodes CDR1 MNHEY and CDR2 SVGAGI. Trimming took 4 bases from V and 2 from J; bases not matched to a gene: 5. This CDR3 comprises 16 residues. CDR3 coding DNA: TGTGCCAGCAGTTCCTTGGACAGGGGGGGCAATCAGCCCCAGCATTTT. Translated, it gives CASSSLDRGGNQPQHF.

The chain carries TRBV7-9 and TRBJ1-2; 9 bases line up with TRBD1. J gave up 2 bases and V 4 bases, and 5 bases lay outside the gene matches. This CDR3 has 15 amino acids. Germline CDR1 SEHNR, CDR2 FQNEAQ (reference sequence). Here the CDR3 reads CASSSPDRGNYGYTF. The CDR3, as DNA: TGTGCCAGCAGCTCCCCTGACAGGGGGAACTATGGCTACACCTTC.

The chain employs TRBV6-1 and TRBJ1-2; a possible D gene is TRBD1 (6 bases). Looked up from germline, CDR1 is MNHNS and CDR2 is SASEGT. The ends were cut back, 3 bases at V and 5 bases at J, with 16 bases in the middle. There are 15 residues in the CDR3. The CDR3 nucleotides are TGTGCCAGCAGTGAGACGCGGGGGCGAGTGTATGGCTACACCTTC. Its translation: CASSETRGRVYGYTF.

The genes are TRBV11-2 and TRBJ2-2; the D gene is possibly TRBD1 (6 bases). This CDR3 has 16 residues. Germline V gives CDR1 SGHAT, CDR2 FQNNGV. Trimming cost V 3 bases and J 2 bases, with 13 bases left between them. This CDR3 is CASSFTRGYNTGELFF. CDR3 bases: TGTGCCAGCAGCTTCACCAGGGGCTATAACACCGGGGAGCTGTTTTTT.

CDR3 sequence reads: CASSLTEGAYGYTF. The CDR3 DNA sequence: TGTGCCAGCAGCTTAACGGAAGGGGCCTATGGCTACACCTTC. The rearrangement links TRBV11-2 to TRBJ1-2; tentatively, D is TRBD1 (5 bases). CDR1 and CDR2 (germline): SGHAT, FQNNGV. CDR3 size: 14 residues. The V and J ends lost 2 bases and 4 bases respectively, with 11 bases between them.

The chain recombines TRBV6-2 or TRBV6-3 with TRBJ1-5, with TRBD1 matching over 7 bases. V trimming: 6 bases; J trimming: 4 bases; junction bases outside the gene matches: 9. Germline-derived CDR1 and CDR2 are MNHEY and SVGEGT. CDR3 length: 15 amino acids. CDR3 bases: TGTGCCAGCAGCCTCACAGGGGACAAAAATCAGCCCCAGCATTTT. Protein product: CASSLTGDKNQPQHF.